Listed here are 16 T cell receptor beta chains from one sample, sequenced in a study of T cell clonotyping in hematopoietic cell transplantation. Measured with immunoSEQ multiplex PCR; TCRdb has only the in-frame clones, and not every one. In the table there are roughly 23,000 clones, 85% to 90% of which are singletons. Time point noted: recipient sample about 28 days before transplant, after cytoreduction. The material sequenced was peripheral blood mononuclear cells, taken before stem cell transplant. Receptor source: a man aged 18 to 29 with biphenotypic leukemia. Some clones in this sample may be carry-over from other donors' samples.

V gene TRBV6-6 combines with J gene TRBJ1-1; tentatively, D is TRBD1 (5 bases). Germline V gene sequence: CDR1 MNHNY, CDR2 SVGAGI (reference sequence). The CDR3 spans 12 residues. Deletions cut 7 bases from V and 14 bases from J, with 20 bases between. Written as DNA, the CDR3 is TGTGCCAGCACCACGGGACCGGCTTTCAGCTTCTTT. It specifies CASTTGPAFSFF.

The chain links TRBV6-5 to TRBJ1-5; D perhaps matches TRBD1 (5 bases). Trimming cost V 2 bases and J 8 bases, with 10 bases left between them. The germline CDR1 and CDR2 sequences are MNHEY and SVGAGI. This CDR3 is built from 13 residues. As DNA, the CDR3 is TGTGCCAGCAGTTACGGCAGGGTCGAGCCCCAGCATTTT. Translated, it gives CASSYGRVEPQHF.

The chain uses TRBV6-6 and TRBJ2-5; D perhaps matches TRBD2 (5 bases). The tail of the sequence fits TRBJ2-7 better, so the J call may be wrong. Looked up from germline, CDR1 is MNHNY and CDR2 is SVGAGI (reference sequence). The CDR3 is made up of 14 amino acids. The CDR3 DNA follows: TGTGCCAGCAGTCAACGGACTCGCAGGTACGAGCAGTACTTC. This gives the protein CASSQRTRRYEQYF.

The chain recombines TRBV4-2 with TRBJ2-5; D remains ambiguous. Germline CDR1 LGHNA, CDR2 YNFKEQ. The CDR3 covers 15 residues. Between the trimmed V and J ends, which lost 0 bases and 4 bases, there was a span of 12 bases. CDR3 sequence: CASSQDGQLSETQYF. DNA for the CDR3: TGTGCCAGCAGCCAAGACGGGCAACTTTCAGAGACCCAGTACTTC.

The rearrangement uses TRBV18 and TRBJ2-7; D not resolved. V was trimmed by 3 bases and J by 4 bases, leaving 7 bases between them. This CDR3 has 12 residues. The V gene's germline CDR1 is KGHSH and CDR2 LQKENI. The CDR3 DNA sequence: TGTGCCAGCTCACCGGACGGTTACGAGCAGTACTTC. Its protein is CASSPDGYEQYF.

V is TRBV11-3 and J is TRBJ2-3; 10 nucleotides align to TRBD1. CDR3 length equals 15 residues. Losses at the gene ends were 1 base for V and 6 bases for J; bases not matched to a gene: 4. In germline, CDR1 is SGHNT, CDR2 YENEEA. The CDR3 sequence is CASSLASDRGDTQYF. The CDR3 region has the DNA TGTGCCAGCAGCTTAGCCTCGGACAGGGGGGATACGCAGTATTTT.

This chain connects TRBV11-3 to TRBJ2-2; TRBD2 aligns across 12 bases. The CDR3 sequence is 16 residues long. Losses at the gene ends were 5 bases for V and 2 bases for J; bases not matched to a gene: 3. Per the germline V gene, CDR1 is SGHNT and CDR2 is YENEEA. The CDR3 DNA is TGTGCCAGCAGCCGGACTAGCGGGGATAACACCGGGGAGCTGTTTTTT. Translation: CASSRTSGDNTGELFF.

The gene calls are TRBV6-5 and TRBJ1-1; D gene ambiguous. The CDR3 consists of 15 residues. V was cut by 7 bases and J by 3 bases, with 18 bases left in between. CDR1 and CDR2 (germline): MNHEY, SVGAGI. CDR3 sequence: CASKGARGGHTEAFF. The CDR3 DNA reads TGTGCCAGCAAAGGCGCACGGGGAGGACACACTGAAGCTTTCTTT.

The V call is TRBV10-1, the J call TRBJ2-5, with 15 bases lining up with TRBD2. Unmatched junction bases numbered 4, after V lost 4 bases and J lost 7 bases. Germline loops: CDR1 WNHNN, CDR2 SYGVQD (reference sequence). This CDR3 comprises 15 residues. In DNA form, the CDR3 reads TGCGCCAGCAGTGCCGGACTAGCGGGAGGGCCGACCCAGTACTTC. This sequence encodes CASSAGLAGGPTQYF.

The V call is TRBV30, the J call TRBJ2-5; either TRBD1 or TRBD2 may fit D (5 bases each). Germline values: CDR1 GTSNPN, CDR2 SVGIG (reference sequence). The CDR3 length is 14 residues. V shed 8 bases and J shed 2 bases, with 18 bases lying between them. The CDR3 nucleotides read TGTGCCGGGACCCCCGGGACCCTACAAGAGACCCAGTACTTC. Protein product: CAGTPGTLQETQYF.

This chain connects TRBV4-3 to TRBJ2-1, with 10 bases lining up with TRBD2. V trimming: 1 base; J trimming: 6 bases; junction bases outside the gene matches: 6. CDR3 length: 16 residues. The germline CDR1 and CDR2 sequences are LGHNA and YSLEER. Written as DNA, the CDR3 is TGCGCCAGCAGCCAAGGCAGGGTAGCGGGAGGCAATGAGCAGTTCTTC. Translated: CASSQGRVAGGNEQFF.

V gene TRBV6-4 combines with J gene TRBJ1-1, with 11 bases matching TRBD1. The V segment lost 5 bases and the J segment 2 bases; nucleotides outside the gene matches: 10. Germline CDR1 is MRHNA and CDR2 is SNTAGT. This CDR3 region has 17 residues. The CDR3 sequence: CASSKEGQGGINTEAFF. CDR3 in DNA: TGTGCCAGCAGTAAAGAGGGACAGGGGGGAATTAACACTGAAGCTTTCTTT.

The gene calls are TRBV5-6 and TRBJ1-2, with 8 bases identical to TRBD1. V trimming: 8 bases; J trimming: 7 bases; junction bases outside the gene matches: 16. The length of the CDR3 is 15 residues. Germline-derived CDR1 and CDR2 are SGHDT and YYEEEE. In nucleotides, the CDR3 is TGTGCCAGTAAGCGGTCCGGGGACAGGCTTCTTGGCTACACCTTC. Encoded protein: CASKRSGDRLLGYTF.

This chain links TRBV7-3 with TRBJ1-5; D is ambiguous. V gave up 2 bases and J gave up 4 bases, with 18 bases separating them. The CDR3 sequence is 17 residues long. The germline gives CDR1 SGHTA, CDR2 FQGTGA. The CDR3: CASSLDRDRSPNQPQHF. For the CDR3, the DNA is TGTGCCAGCAGCTTAGATAGGGATCGGTCCCCGAATCAGCCCCAGCATTTT. The whole variable domain, remainder taken from reference TRBV7-3 and TRBJ1-5, is GAGVSQTPSNKVTEKGKYVELRCDPISGHTALYWYRQSLGQGPEFLIYFQGTGAADDSGLPNDRFFAVRPEGSVSTLKIQRTERGDSAVYLCASSLDRDRSPNQPQHFGDGTRLSIL.

The chain employs TRBV11-2 and TRBJ2-7, with D possibly being TRBD1 or TRBD2 (5 bases each). In germline, CDR1 is SGHAT, CDR2 FQNNGV. There are 15 residues in the CDR3. V was shortened by 0 bases and J by 5 bases, with 14 bases between the two germline ends. The chain's CDR3 is CASSLERGVGNEQYF. The CDR3 nucleotides are TGTGCCAGCAGCTTAGAAAGAGGGGTAGGGAACGAGCAGTACTTC.

The DNA of the CDR3 is TGCGCCAGCAGCGGCAGGGACTTACCCTACGAGCAGTACTTC. Its translation: CASSGRDLPYEQYF. The chain carries TRBV5-1 and TRBJ2-7; D perhaps matches TRBD2 (6 bases). V was shortened by 4 bases and J by 2 bases, with 13 bases between the two germline ends. This CDR3 is built from 14 residues. Germline assignment: CDR1 SGHRS and CDR2 YFSETQ.